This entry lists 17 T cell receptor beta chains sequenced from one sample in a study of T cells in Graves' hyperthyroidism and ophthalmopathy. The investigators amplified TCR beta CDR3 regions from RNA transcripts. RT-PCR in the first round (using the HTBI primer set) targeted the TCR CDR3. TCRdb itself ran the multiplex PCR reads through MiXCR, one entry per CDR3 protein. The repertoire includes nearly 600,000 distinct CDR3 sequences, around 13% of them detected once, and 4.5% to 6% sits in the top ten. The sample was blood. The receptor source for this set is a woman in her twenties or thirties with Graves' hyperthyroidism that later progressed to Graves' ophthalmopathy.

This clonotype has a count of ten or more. The CDR3 region is CSARDGGRSYEQYF. The CDR3 region has the DNA TGCAGTGCTAGAGATGGTGGTCGGTCCTACGAGCAGTACTTC. The chain couples TRBV20-1 to TRBJ2-7; no clear D. V was pared by 0 bases and J by 1 base, with 10 bases between. The CDR3 has 14 residues. Germline V CDR1 and CDR2: DFQATT, SNEGSKA (reference sequence).

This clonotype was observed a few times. The CDR3 is CASSQGPVSSGNTIYF. The CDR3 bases are TGTGCCAGCAGCCAGGGACCGGTGAGCTCTGGAAACACCATATATTTT. The V gene is TRBV7-6, the J gene TRBJ1-3, with a weak D call TRBD1 (5 bases). Germline V gene sequence: CDR1 SGHVS, CDR2 FNYEAQ. There are 16 residues in the CDR3. Trimming stripped 5 bases from V and 0 bases from J, with 14 bases between.

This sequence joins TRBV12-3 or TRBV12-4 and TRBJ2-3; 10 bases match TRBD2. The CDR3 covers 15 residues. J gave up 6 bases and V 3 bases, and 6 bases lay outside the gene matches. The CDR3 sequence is CASSFTASGSDTQYF. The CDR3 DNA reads TGTGCCAGCAGTTTTACGGCTAGCGGGAGTGATACGCAGTATTTT.

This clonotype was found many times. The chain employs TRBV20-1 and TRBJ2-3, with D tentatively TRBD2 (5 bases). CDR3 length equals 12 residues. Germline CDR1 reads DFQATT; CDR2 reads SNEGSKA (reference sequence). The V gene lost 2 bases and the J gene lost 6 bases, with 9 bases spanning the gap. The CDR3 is CSARLAADTQYF. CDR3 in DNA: TGCAGTGCTAGACTAGCAGCCGATACGCAGTATTTT.

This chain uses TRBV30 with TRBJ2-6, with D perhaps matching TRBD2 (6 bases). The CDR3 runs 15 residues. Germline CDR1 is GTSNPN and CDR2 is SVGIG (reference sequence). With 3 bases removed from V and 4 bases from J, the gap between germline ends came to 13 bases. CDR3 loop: CAWSGGGAGANVLTF. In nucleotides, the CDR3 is TGTGCCTGGAGCGGAGGAGGGGCCGGGGCCAACGTCCTGACTTTC.

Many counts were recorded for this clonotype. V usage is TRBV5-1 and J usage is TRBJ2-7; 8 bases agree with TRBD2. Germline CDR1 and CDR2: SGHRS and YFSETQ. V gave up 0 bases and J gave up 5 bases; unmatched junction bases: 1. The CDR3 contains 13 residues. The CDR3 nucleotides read TGCGCCAGCAGCTTGGGTAGCGGGGACGAGCAGTACTTC. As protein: CASSLGSGDEQYF.

For the CDR3, the DNA is TGCAGTGCCAGGGTATCGGAGCCGGGACAGGGGATTAAAATGCTCGTCTCTGGGGCCAACGTCCTGACTTTC. It translates to CSARVSEPGQGIKMLVSGANVLTF. The chain is built from TRBV20-1 and TRBJ2-6, with 10 bases aligning to TRBD1. Germline V gives CDR1 DFQATT, CDR2 SNEGSKA (reference sequence). The CDR3 has 24 residues. Germline trimming cut 6 bases from V and 0 bases from J; bases unmatched to any gene: 29.

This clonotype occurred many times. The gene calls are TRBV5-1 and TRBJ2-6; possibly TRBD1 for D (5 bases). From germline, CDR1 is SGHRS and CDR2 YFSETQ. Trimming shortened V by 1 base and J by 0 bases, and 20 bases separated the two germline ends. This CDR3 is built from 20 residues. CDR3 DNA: TGCGCCAGCAGCTTGCAAGGGGCGCTCGGGTCCCGCTCTGGGGCCAACGTCCTGACTTTC. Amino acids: CASSLQGALGSRSGANVLTF. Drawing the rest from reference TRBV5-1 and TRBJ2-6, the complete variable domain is KAGVTQTPRYLIKTRGQQVTLSCSPISGHRSVSWYQQTPGQGLQFLFEYFSETQRNKGNFPGRFSGRQFSNSRSEMNVSTLELGDSALYLCASSLQGALGSRSGANVLTFGAGSRLTVL.

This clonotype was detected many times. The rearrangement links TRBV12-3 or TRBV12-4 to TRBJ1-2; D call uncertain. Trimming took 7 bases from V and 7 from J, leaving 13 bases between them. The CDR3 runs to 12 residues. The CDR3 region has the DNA TGTGCCAGCACCTCGTTCACGTCTGGCTACACCTTC. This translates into CASTSFTSGYTF.

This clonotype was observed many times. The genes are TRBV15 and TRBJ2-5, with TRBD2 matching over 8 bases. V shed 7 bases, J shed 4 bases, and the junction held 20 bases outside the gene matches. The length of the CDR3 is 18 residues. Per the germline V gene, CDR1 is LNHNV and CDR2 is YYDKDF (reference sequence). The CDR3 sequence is CATKRGTWGAVEGETQYF. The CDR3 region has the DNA TGTGCCACCAAGCGGGGGACTTGGGGAGCGGTTGAAGGAGAGACCCAGTACTTC.

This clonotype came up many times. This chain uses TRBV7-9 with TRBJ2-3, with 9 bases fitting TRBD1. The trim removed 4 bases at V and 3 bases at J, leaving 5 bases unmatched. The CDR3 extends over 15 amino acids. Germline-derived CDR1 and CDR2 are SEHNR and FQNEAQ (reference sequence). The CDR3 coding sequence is TGTGCCAGCAGCTCCCACAGGGGGCCGACAGATACGCAGTATTTT. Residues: CASSSHRGPTDTQYF.

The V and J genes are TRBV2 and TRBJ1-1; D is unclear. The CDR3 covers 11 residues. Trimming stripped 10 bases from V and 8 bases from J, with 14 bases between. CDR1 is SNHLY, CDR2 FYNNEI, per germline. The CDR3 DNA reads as TGTGCCAACAGCCAAACGGTCGAAGCTTTCTTT. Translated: CANSQTVEAFF.

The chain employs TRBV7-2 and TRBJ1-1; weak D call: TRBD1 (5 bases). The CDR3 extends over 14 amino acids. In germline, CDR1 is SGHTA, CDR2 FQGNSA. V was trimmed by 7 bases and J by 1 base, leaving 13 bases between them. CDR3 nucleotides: TGTGCCAGCACTTGGGGAGGGGAGAACACTGAAGCTTTCTTT. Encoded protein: CASTWGGENTEAFF. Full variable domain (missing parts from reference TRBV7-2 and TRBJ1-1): GAGVSQSPSNKVTEKGKDVELRCDPISGHTALYWYRQSLGQGLEFLIYFQGNSAPDKSGLPSDRFSAERTGGSVSTLTIQRTQQEDSAVYLCASTWGGENTEAFFGQGTRLTVV.

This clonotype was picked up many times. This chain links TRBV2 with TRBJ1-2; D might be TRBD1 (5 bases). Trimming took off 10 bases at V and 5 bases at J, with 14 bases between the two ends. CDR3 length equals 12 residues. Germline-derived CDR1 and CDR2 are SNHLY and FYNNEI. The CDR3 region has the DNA TGTGCCACCCAGACAGCTCAGTATGGCTACACCTTC. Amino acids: CATQTAQYGYTF. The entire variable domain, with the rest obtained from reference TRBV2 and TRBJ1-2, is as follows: EPEVTQTPSHQVTQMGQEVILRCVPISNHLYFYWYRQILGQKVEFLVSFYNNEISEKSEIFDDQFSVERPDGSNFTLKIRSTKLEDSAMYFCATQTAQYGYTFGSGTRLTVV.

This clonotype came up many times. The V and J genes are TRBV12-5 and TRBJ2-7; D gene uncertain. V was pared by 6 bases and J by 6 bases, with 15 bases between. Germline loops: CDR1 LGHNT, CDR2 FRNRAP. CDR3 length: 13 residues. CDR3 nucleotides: TGTGCTAGTGGCATTTCCACGGGTGGCGAGCAGTACTTC. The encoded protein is CASGISTGGEQYF.

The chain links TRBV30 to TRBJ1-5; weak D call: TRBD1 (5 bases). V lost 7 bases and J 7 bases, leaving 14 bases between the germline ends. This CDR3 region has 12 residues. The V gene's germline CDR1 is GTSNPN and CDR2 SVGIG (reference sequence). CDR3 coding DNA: TGTGCCTCTAACGCAGGGTCCCAGCCCCAGCATTTT. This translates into CASNAGSQPQHF.

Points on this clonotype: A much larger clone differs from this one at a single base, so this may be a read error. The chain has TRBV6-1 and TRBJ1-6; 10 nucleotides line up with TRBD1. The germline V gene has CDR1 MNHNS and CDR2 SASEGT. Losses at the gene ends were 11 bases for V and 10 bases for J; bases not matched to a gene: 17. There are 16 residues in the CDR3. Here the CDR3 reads CACGQRSGTGVSPLHF. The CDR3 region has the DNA TGTGCCTGCGGCCAGAGATCCGGGACAGGGGTCTCACCCCTCCACTTT.